Listed below are T cell receptor beta chains from one sample, sequenced in a study of blood T cell repertoires in COVID-19. Sequenced by immunoSEQ multiplex PCR; TCRdb stores in-frame clones only, minus some. Found here are around 97,000 clones, 84% of them singletons; the top ten hold 10% to 15%. The specimen was peripheral blood. These receptors originate from a human donor in a cohort sampled during active or convalescent COVID-19. Each CDR3 is given with its conserved first and last residue. D genes are given only for firm matches. Part of the rows lack a size; the others show once, few, many or a class for expanded clones.

V gene	J gene	D gene	clone size	CDR3 DNA	CDR3 protein
TRBV20-1	TRBJ2-1	TRBD2	NA	TGCAGTGCTAGTGAGGTAGCGGGGCCCGGGGTCGCCTACAATGAGCAGTTCTTC	CSASEVAGPGVAYNEQFF
TRBV28	TRBJ1-1	NA	NA	TGTGCCAGCAGAATACTGGACAGTAAGGCTTTCTTT	CASRILDSKAFF
TRBV2	TRBJ1-4	TRBD1	NA	TGTGCCAGCAGGGACAGGGTACCAACTAATGAAAAACTGTTTTTT	CASRDRVPTNEKLFF
TRBV3-1/TRBV3-2	TRBJ1-3	NA	NA	TGTGCCAGCAGCCATACAGGCAACACCATATATTTT	CASSHTGNTIYF
TRBV6-1	TRBJ2-6	TRBD1	NA	TGTGCCAGCAGTGGCGGGACAGGGTTCTCTGGGGCCAACGTCCTGACTTTC	CASSGGTGFSGANVLTF
TRBV6-5	TRBJ1-4	NA	NA	TGTGCCAGCAGTTACTCGATCACCGTGGGGCTCGAAAAACTGTTTTTT	CASSYSITVGLEKLFF
TRBV7-9	TRBJ1-4	TRBD1	NA	TGTGCCAGCAGCTTAGGACAGGGAGATGAAAAACTGTTTTTT	CASSLGQGDEKLFF
TRBV10-3	TRBJ2-7	TRBD2	few	TGTGCCATCAGTCTAGCGGGGGTCTCCTACGAGCAGTACTTC	CAISLAGVSYEQYF
TRBV11-1	TRBJ2-5	TRBD2	NA	TGTGCCAGCAGCTTAGGATTAGCGGGGGACCAAGAGACCCAGTACTTC	CASSLGLAGDQETQYF
TRBV20-1	TRBJ1-5	TRBD1	NA	TGCAGTGCCAGTGACAGGGGCAATCAGCCCCAGCATTTT	CSASDRGNQPQHF
TRBV15	TRBJ1-3	NA	NA	TGTGCCACCACCAAAAACAGGGGAAACACCATATATTTT	CATTKNRGNTIYF
TRBV5-8	TRBJ1-1	NA	NA	TGTGCCAGCAGACGACAGGCAGGAGCTTTCTTT	CASRRQAGAFF
TRBV12-5	TRBJ2-4	NA	NA	TGTGCTAGTGGCCTTAGCCCTTTTGGCGCCAAAAACATTCAGTACTTC	CASGLSPFGAKNIQYF
TRBV18	TRBJ2-7	NA	NA	TGTGCCAGCTCACCCATAACAGGGCCGACCTCCTACGAGCAGTACTTC	CASSPITGPTSYEQYF
TRBV29-1	TRBJ2-1	TRBD2	NA	TGCAGCGTTGAAGGGGGTTTGGCGGGGGGCTACAATGAGCAGTTCTTC	CSVEGGLAGGYNEQFF
TRBV10-3	TRBJ2-3	TRBD2	NA	TGTGCCATCGCGGTTAGCGGGGGAATCACAGATACGCAGTATTTT	CAIAVSGGITDTQYF